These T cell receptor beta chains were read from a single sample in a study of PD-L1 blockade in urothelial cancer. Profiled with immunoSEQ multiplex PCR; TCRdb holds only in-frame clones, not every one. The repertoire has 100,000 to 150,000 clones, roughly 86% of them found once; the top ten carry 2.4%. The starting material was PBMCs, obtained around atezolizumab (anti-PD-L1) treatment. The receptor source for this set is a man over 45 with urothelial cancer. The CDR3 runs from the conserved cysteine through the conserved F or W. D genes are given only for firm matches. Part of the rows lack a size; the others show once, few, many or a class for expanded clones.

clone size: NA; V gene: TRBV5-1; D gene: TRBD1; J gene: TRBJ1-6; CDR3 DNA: TGCGCCAGCAGCGACCGGGACAGGGGTAGTTCACCCCTCCACTTT; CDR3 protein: CASSDRDRGSSPLHF
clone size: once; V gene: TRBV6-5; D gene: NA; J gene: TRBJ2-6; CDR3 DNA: TGTGCCAGCAGTCAAGGGAGCTCTGGGGCCAACGTCCTGACTTTC; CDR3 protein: CASSQGSSGANVLTF
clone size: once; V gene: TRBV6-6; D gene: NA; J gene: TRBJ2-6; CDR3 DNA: TGTGCCAGCAGGTCAGGGATTTTCACTGGGGCCAACGTCCTGACTTTC; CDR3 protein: CASRSGIFTGANVLTF
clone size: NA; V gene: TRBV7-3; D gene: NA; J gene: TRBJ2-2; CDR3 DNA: TGTGCCAGCAGCCCTCAAGGGACTCTCAACACCGGGGAGCTGTTTTTT; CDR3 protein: CASSPQGTLNTGELFF
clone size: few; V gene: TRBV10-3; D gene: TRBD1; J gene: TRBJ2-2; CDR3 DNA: TGTGCCATCAGGGAGTCCGGGACAGGGGTCACCGGGGAGCTGTTTTTT; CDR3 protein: CAIRESGTGVTGELFF
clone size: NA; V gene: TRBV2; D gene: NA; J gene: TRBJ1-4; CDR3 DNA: TGTGCCAGCAGGGGAACAGGGAAAACTGAAAAACTGTTTTTT; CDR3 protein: CASRGTGKTEKLFF
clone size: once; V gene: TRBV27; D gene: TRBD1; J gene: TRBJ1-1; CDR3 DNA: TGTGCCAGCAAGTCAGGACAGGGGTTGAGCACTGAAGCTTTCTTT; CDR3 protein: CASKSGQGLSTEAFF
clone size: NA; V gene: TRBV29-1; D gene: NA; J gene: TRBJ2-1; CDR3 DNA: TGCAGCGTTGTACGGAATGAGCAGTTCTTC; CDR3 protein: CSVVRNEQFF
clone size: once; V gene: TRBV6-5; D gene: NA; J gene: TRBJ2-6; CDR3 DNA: TGTGCCAGTCTCAAAGCCTCTGGGGCCAACGTCCTGACTTTC; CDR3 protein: CASLKASGANVLTF
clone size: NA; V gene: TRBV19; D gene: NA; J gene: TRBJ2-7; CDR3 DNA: TGTGCCAGTAGTATAGATGGGCAAAACGAGCAGTACTTC; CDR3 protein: CASSIDGQNEQYF
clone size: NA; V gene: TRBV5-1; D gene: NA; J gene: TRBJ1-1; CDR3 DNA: TGCGCCAGCAGCTTATCCCAGTACACTGAAGCTTTCTTT; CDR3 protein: CASSLSQYTEAFF
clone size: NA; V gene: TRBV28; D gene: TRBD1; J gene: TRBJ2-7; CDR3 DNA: TGTGCCAGCATCGAAGCCGGGACAGGGGCCTACGAGCAGTACTTC; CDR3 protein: CASIEAGTGAYEQYF
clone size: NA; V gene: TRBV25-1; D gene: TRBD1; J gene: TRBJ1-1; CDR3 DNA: TGTGCCAGCAGTGAATATCGGGACAGTACTGAAGCTTTCTTT; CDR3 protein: CASSEYRDSTEAFF
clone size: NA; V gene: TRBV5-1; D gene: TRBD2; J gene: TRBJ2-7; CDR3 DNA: TGCGCCAGCAGTTTGGGACTAGCGGGAGGCCCCTACGAGCAGTACTTC; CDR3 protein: CASSLGLAGGPYEQYF
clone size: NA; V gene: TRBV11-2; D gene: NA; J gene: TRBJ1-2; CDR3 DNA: TGTGCCAGCAAGCCCGCCGGGGGCTATGGCTACACCTTC; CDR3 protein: CASKPAGGYGYTF
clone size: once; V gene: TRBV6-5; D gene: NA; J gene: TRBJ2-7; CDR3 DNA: TGTGCCAGCAGCCCACTGGGCGGGACCCCTCTCGAGCAGTACTTC; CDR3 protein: CASSPLGGTPLEQYF
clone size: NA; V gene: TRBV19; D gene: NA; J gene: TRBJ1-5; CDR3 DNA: TGTGCCAGTAGCGACACTAGCAATCAGCCCCAGCATTTT; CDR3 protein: CASSDTSNQPQHF
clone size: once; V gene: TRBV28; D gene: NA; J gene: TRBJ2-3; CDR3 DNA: TGTGCCAGCCAATCTGAACAGAGCACAGATACGCAGTATTTT; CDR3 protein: CASQSEQSTDTQYF
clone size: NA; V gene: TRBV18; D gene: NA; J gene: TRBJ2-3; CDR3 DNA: TGTGCCAGCTCAAAATTCACGGTGGGAGCGGAGGAAGATACGCAGTATTTT; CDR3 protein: CASSKFTVGAEEDTQYF
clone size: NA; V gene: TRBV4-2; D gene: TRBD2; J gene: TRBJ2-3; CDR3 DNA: TGTGCCAGCAGCCAAGTGGCTAGCGGGACTTCAGATACGCAGTATTTT; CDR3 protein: CASSQVASGTSDTQYF
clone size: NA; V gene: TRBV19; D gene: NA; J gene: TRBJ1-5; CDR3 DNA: TGTGCCAGTAGTGTTGGACGGGGGGCCCATAGCAATCAGCCCCAGCATTTT; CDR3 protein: CASSVGRGAHSNQPQHF
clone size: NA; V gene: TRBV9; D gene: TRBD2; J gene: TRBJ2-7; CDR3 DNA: TGTGCCAGCAGCGAGCGGGGGGTAGCCCCCGAGCAGTACTTC; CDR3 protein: CASSERGVAPEQYF
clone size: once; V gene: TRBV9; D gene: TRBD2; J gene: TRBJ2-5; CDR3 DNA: TGTGCCAGCAGCGTAGGGGGGACTAGCGGGAGATCGGAGACCCAGTACTTC; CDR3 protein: CASSVGGTSGRSETQYF
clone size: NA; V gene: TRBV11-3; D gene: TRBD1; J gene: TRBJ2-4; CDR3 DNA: TGTGCCAGCAGCTTATCGGGACAGGGAGGCCAAAACATTCAGTACTTC; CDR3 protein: CASSLSGQGGQNIQYF
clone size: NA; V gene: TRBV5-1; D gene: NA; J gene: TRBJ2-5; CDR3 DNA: TGCGCCAGCCGCCTAACAGGGATAACACAAGAGACCCAGTACTTC; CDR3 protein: CASRLTGITQETQYF
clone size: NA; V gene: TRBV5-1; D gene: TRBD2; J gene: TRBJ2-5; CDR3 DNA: TGCGCCAGCATGGTCCGGGGGGGAAGGGAGACCCAGTACTTC; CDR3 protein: CASMVRGGRETQYF
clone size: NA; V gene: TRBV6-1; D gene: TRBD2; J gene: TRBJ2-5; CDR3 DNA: TGTGCCAGCACCCCGGGACTAGTGGGACAAGAGACCCAGTACTTC; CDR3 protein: CASTPGLVGQETQYF
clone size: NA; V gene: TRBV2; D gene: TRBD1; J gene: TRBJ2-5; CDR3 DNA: TGTGCCAGCAGACCAAAGGACAGGGGTCGAGAGACCCAGTACTTC; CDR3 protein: CASRPKDRGRETQYF
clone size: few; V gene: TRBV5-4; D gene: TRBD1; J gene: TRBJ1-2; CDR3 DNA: TGTGCCAGCAGCTCCGCAGGGGGCTTAGTTGGCTACACCTTC; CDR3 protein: CASSSAGGLVGYTF
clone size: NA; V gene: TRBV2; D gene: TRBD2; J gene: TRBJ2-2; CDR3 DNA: TGTGCCAGCAGGTTAGCGGGAGGGAGCCCGTTTTTT; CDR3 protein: CASRLAGGSPFF
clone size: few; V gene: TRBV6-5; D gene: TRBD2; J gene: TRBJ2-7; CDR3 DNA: TGTGCCAGCAGCCTACAACTAGCGCGCGAGCAGTACTTC; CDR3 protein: CASSLQLAREQYF
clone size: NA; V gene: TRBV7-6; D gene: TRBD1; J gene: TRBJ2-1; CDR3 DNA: TGTGCCAGCAGCTTATCTTACAGGGGGAACAATGAGCAGTTCTTC; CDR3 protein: CASSLSYRGNNEQFF
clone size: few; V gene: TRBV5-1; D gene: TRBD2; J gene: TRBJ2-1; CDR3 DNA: TGCGCCAGCAGCTCTAGCGGGAGCTCCTACAATGAGCAGTTCTTC; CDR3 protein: CASSSSGSSYNEQFF
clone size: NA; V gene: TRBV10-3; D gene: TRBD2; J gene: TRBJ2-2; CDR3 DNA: TGTGCCACCGGACTAGCGGAACAGACCGGGGAGCTGTTTTTT; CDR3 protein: CATGLAEQTGELFF
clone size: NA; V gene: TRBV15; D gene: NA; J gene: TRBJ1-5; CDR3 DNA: TGTGCCACCAGCAGCGCTTCATACAGGGACGTCGAGCCCCAGCATTTT; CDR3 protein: CATSSASYRDVEPQHF
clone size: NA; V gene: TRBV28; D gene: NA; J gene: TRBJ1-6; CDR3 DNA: TGTGCCAGCAGTTTAAGGCAGGATAATTCACCCCTCCACTTT; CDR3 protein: CASSLRQDNSPLHF
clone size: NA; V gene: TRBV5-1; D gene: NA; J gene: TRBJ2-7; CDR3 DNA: TGCGCCAGCAGCGAGGTGGCCAGCTCCTACGAGCAGTACTTC; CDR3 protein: CASSEVASSYEQYF
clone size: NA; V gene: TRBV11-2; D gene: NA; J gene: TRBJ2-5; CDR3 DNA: TGTGCCAGCGGGCTTCGGGGAAATAATCAAGAGACCCAGTACTTC; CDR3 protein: CASGLRGNNQETQYF
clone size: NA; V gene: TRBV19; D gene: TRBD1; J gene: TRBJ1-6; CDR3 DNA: TGTGCCGCAAGACGACAGGGGAATAATTCACCCCTCCACTTT; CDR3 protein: CAARRQGNNSPLHF
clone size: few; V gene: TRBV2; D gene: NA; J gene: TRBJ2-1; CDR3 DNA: TGTGCCAGCAGTGAATTTGAGGGCCTTCCGCAGTTCTTC; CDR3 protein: CASSEFEGLPQFF
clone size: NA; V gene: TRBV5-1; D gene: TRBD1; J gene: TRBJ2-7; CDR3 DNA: TGCGCCAGCAGCCCCCGACAGGGGACGACCTACGAGCAGTACTTC; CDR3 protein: CASSPRQGTTYEQYF
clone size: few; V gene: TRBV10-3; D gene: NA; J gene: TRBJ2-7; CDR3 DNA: TGTGCCATCAGTGAGTCGACAGTGGGCGAGCAGTACTTC; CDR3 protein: CAISESTVGEQYF
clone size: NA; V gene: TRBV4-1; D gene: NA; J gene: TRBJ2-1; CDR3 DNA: TGCGCCAGCAGCCAAGGCCGGAGGGCGAGGTACAATGAGCAGTTCTTC; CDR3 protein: CASSQGRRARYNEQFF
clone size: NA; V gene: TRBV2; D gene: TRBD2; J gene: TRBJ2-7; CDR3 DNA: TGTGCCAGCAGAGGACTAGCGGTCCCCTACGAGCAGTACTTC; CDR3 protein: CASRGLAVPYEQYF
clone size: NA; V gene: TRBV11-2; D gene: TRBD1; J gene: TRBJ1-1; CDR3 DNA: TGTGCCAGCAGCTCCGCCCACAGGGGAAGGTCTTTCTTT; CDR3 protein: CASSSAHRGRSFF
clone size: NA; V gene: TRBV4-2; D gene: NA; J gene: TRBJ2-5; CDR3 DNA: TGTGCCAGCAGCCAAGATGTTGGGACAACTTCGAGAGAGACCCAGTACTTC; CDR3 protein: CASSQDVGTTSRETQYF
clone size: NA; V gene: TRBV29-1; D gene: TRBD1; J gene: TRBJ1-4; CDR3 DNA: TGCAGCGGTACGACAGGGGGTAGAGAAAAACTGTTTTTT; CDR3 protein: CSGTTGGREKLFF
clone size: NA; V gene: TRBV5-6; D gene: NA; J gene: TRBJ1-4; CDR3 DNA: TGTGCCAGCAGCTTGGGGCAGAGGGCGGGTTATGAAAAACTGTTTTTT; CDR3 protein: CASSLGQRAGYEKLFF
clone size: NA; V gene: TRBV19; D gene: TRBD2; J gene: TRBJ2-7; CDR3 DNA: TGTGCCAGTAGTATCAGTAGCGGGAGAGGCTACGAGCAGTACTTC; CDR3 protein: CASSISSGRGYEQYF
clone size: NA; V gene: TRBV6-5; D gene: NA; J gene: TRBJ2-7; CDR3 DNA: TGTGCCAGCAGTTACTCGAGATACGAGCAGTACTTC; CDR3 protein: CASSYSRYEQYF
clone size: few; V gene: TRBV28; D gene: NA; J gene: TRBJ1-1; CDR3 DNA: TGTGCCAGCAGTCCCGGGACTGAAGCTTTCTTT; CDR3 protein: CASSPGTEAFF